A single sample is the source of the 28 T cell receptor beta chains below, sequenced in a study of T cells in Graves' hyperthyroidism and ophthalmopathy. Amplification of TCR beta CDR3 regions was performed using RNA transcripts as template. When the TCR CDR3 underwent first-round RT-PCR, the HTBI primer set was used. TCRdb passed the multiplex PCR reads through MiXCR, listing each CDR3 protein once. The data contain 500,000 to 550,000 distinct CDR3 sequences, just under 20% of them singletons. Sequencing used blood. The receptor set was obtained from a man aged 35 to 55 with Graves' ophthalmopathy.

This chain links TRBV6-2 or TRBV6-3 with TRBJ2-7; no clear D. The CDR3 is 15 amino acids. Germline V gene lookup returns CDR1 MNHEY and CDR2 SVGEGT. The germline V and J ends were trimmed by 2 bases and 6 bases, with 17 bases remaining between them. This chain's CDR3 is CASSYNLPVTGEQYF. The DNA of the CDR3 is TGTGCCAGCAGTTACAACCTTCCAGTTACGGGCGAGCAGTACTTC.

This clonotype showed up many times. The chain joins TRBV2 to TRBJ2-1; D is ambiguous. Germline CDR1 SNHLY, CDR2 FYNNEI. V was shortened by 5 bases and J by 7 bases, with 9 bases between the two germline ends. This CDR3 is built from 12 residues. DNA for the CDR3: TGTGCCAGCAGTCCTAGACGTAATGAGCAGTTCTTC. It yields the protein CASSPRRNEQFF.

The sample holds many counts of this clonotype. The J gene is TRBJ1-5, the V gene TRBV6-6; the D is unclear. Trimming removed 2 bases at V and 3 bases at J, with 14 bases between. CDR1 MNHNY and CDR2 SVGAGI come from the germline V gene (reference sequence). The CDR3 loop spans 16 amino acids. CDR3 sequence reads: CASSYGPGRPNQPQHF. The CDR3 DNA reads as TGTGCCAGCAGTTACGGACCTGGCAGGCCCAATCAGCCCCAGCATTTT.

This clonotype was seen a few times. This sequence joins TRBV20-1 and TRBJ2-3, with 9 nucleotides matching TRBD2. V shed 5 bases, J shed 2 bases, and the junction held 11 bases outside the gene matches. Germline assignment: CDR1 DFQATT and CDR2 SNEGSKA (reference sequence). This CDR3 region has 16 residues. CDR3: CSAVLAGGDLTDTQYF. CDR3 coding DNA: TGCAGTGCTGTACTAGCGGGCGGTGACCTCACAGATACGCAGTATTTT.

Written as DNA, the CDR3 is TGCAGTGCTAGAGACCCCCAGGGGGGACGGGATGGCTACACCTTC. Translation gives CSARDPQGGRDGYTF. The chain employs TRBV20-1 and TRBJ1-2; 7 bases map to TRBD1. This CDR3 has 15 amino acids. V was pared by 0 bases and J by 6 bases, with 10 bases of the junction left unmatched. From germline, CDR1 is DFQATT and CDR2 SNEGSKA (reference sequence).

CDR3 sequence (DNA): TGTGCCAGCAGCTTAGGGGGGATGAACACCGGGGAGCTGTTTTTT. Its translation is CASSLGGMNTGELFF. The chain joins TRBV7-9 to TRBJ2-2, with D tentatively TRBD1 or TRBD2 (5 bases each). V lost 1 base, J lost 1 base, and 7 bases lay in between. The CDR3 extends over 15 amino acids. Germline lookup yields CDR1 SEHNR and CDR2 FQNEAQ (reference sequence).

The CDR3 sequence: CAILRGRNTEAFF. The CDR3 nucleotides are TGTGCCATACTAAGGGGCAGGAACACTGAAGCTTTCTTT. This sequence joins TRBV2 and TRBJ1-1, with a tentative D call TRBD1 (5 bases). Trimming removed 10 bases from V and 1 base from J, with 13 bases in between. The V gene's germline CDR1 is SNHLY and CDR2 FYNNEI. The CDR3 covers 13 residues. The whole variable domain, filled in from reference TRBV2 and TRBJ1-1, reads EPEVTQTPSHQVTQMGQEVILRCVPISNHLYFYWYRQILGQKVEFLVSFYNNEISEKSEIFDDQFSVERPDGSNFTLKIRSTKLEDSAMYFCAILRGRNTEAFFGQGTRLTVV.

This clonotype has a handful of counts. The chain employs TRBV7-9 and TRBJ2-1; the D gene is possibly TRBD1 (6 bases). The CDR3 extends over 15 amino acids. V lost 6 bases and J 4 bases, leaving 16 bases between the germline ends. Germline V gene sequence: CDR1 SEHNR, CDR2 FQNEAQ (reference sequence). The CDR3 loop is CASSSTGTGYNEQFF. The CDR3, as DNA: TGTGCCAGCAGTTCCACAGGGACGGGGTACAATGAGCAGTTCTTC. Looking up the rest from reference TRBV7-9 and TRBJ2-1 gives the full variable domain: DTGVSQNPRHKITKRGQNVTFRCDPISEHNRLYWYRQTLGQGPEFLTYFQNEAQLEKSRLLSDRFSAERPKGSFSTLEIQRTEQGDSAMYLCASSSTGTGYNEQFFGPGTRLTVL.

The chain is built from TRBV7-9 and TRBJ2-5; the D gene could be TRBD1 or TRBD2 (5 bases each). The CDR3 has 15 residues. Germline-derived CDR1 and CDR2 are SEHNR and FQNEAQ (reference sequence). Between the trimmed V and J ends, which lost 3 bases and 5 bases, there was a span of 16 bases. CDR3 region: CASSLDLLGAETQYF. The DNA of the CDR3 is TGTGCCAGCAGCTTGGATCTACTAGGGGCGGAGACCCAGTACTTC.

This clonotype occurred a few times. The CDR3 here is CSVAIGGIQYF. In nucleotides, the CDR3 is TGCAGCGTTGCGATAGGAGGCATTCAGTACTTC. V is TRBV29-1 and J is TRBJ2-4; D perhaps matches TRBD2 (5 bases). Trimming pared 4 bases from V and 9 bases from J, leaving 10 bases between. This CDR3 is built from 11 residues. Germline V gene lookup returns CDR1 SQVTM and CDR2 ANQGSEA.

This clonotype was counted only a few times. The chain couples TRBV5-5 to TRBJ2-5, with D possibly being TRBD2 (6 bases). Between the trimmed V and J ends, which lost 4 bases and 1 base, there was a span of 14 bases. This CDR3 has 15 residues. Per germline, CDR1 SGHKS and CDR2 YYEKEE (reference sequence). The DNA for the CDR3 is TGTGCCAGCAGCAGGGACTCAGAGTCCCAAGAGACCCAGTACTTC. It yields the protein CASSRDSESQETQYF.

The V call is TRBV20-1, the J call TRBJ1-2; TRBD1 aligns across 9 bases. Germline CDR1 reads DFQATT; CDR2 reads SNEGSKA (reference sequence). After removal of 6 bases from V and 5 bases from J, the junction contained 7 bases not matched to a gene. The CDR3 spans 13 residues. Written as DNA, the CDR3 is TGCAGTGCACGGGACAGGGATTCATATGGCTACACCTTC. Translation gives CSARDRDSYGYTF.

The chain has TRBV4-1 and TRBJ2-3; 13 bases align to TRBD2. Trimming cost V 2 bases and J 5 bases; bases outside gene matches: 13. The CDR3 is made up of 19 amino acids. Germline loops: CDR1 MGHRA, CDR2 YSYEKL. CDR3 loop: CASSQHGLAGAPGGDTQYF. The CDR3 DNA sequence: TGCGCCAGCAGCCAACATGGACTAGCGGGGGCCCCTGGGGGAGATACGCAGTATTTT.

This clonotype occurred a few times. The gene calls are TRBV28 and TRBJ1-1; 11 bases align to TRBD1. CDR1 and CDR2 (germline): MDHEN, SYDVKM. Trimming removed 5 bases from V and 4 bases from J; junction bases left unmatched: 6. The CDR3 sequence is 15 residues long. CDR3 DNA: TGTGCCAGCAGTCCCGGACAGGGGGCTACCACTGAAGCTTTCTTT. This gives the protein CASSPGQGATTEAFF.

There are a few counts of this clonotype. V usage is TRBV20-1 and J usage is TRBJ2-4; D perhaps matches TRBD1 (6 bases). Trimming took off 1 base at V and 4 bases at J, with 11 bases between the two ends. Germline V lookup: CDR1 DFQATT, CDR2 SNEGSKA (reference sequence). The CDR3 covers 14 residues. This CDR3 is CSARAPGQKNIQYF. Written as DNA, the CDR3 is TGCAGTGCTAGAGCGCCTGGACAGAAAAACATTCAGTACTTC.

This clonotype was counted ten times or more. The rearrangement links TRBV6-6 to TRBJ2-7; 9 bases map to TRBD2. The CDR3 runs to 14 residues. V gave up 2 bases and J gave up 7 bases; unmatched junction bases: 6. Germline V gene sequence: CDR1 MNHNY, CDR2 SVGAGI (reference sequence). This chain's CDR3 is CASSYSPSGKEQYF. The CDR3 nucleotides are TGTGCCAGCAGTTACAGTCCTAGCGGGAAGGAGCAGTACTTC.

This clonotype was counted only a few times. The V and J genes are TRBV12-3 or TRBV12-4 and TRBJ1-1; D is possibly TRBD1 (5 bases). The CDR3 has 16 residues. V dropped 8 bases and J dropped 0 bases, with 19 bases sitting between them. The CDR3 reads CASGAQGRGMNTEAFF. In DNA form, the CDR3 reads TGTGCCAGCGGGGCCCAGGGAAGGGGAATGAACACTGAAGCTTTCTTT.

This clonotype was seen only once. The V gene is TRBV7-9, the J gene TRBJ1-5; 11 bases are a match to TRBD1. J gave up 6 bases and V 5 bases, and 0 bases lay outside the gene matches. Germline loops: CDR1 SEHNR, CDR2 FQNEAQ (reference sequence). This CDR3 spans 13 amino acids. The CDR3 region is CASSGTGGQPQHF. The CDR3 bases are TGTGCCAGCAGCGGGACAGGGGGTCAGCCCCAGCATTTT. The full variable domain, its missing parts supplied by reference TRBV7-9 and TRBJ1-5, is DTGVSQNPRHKITKRGQNVTFRCDPISEHNRLYWYRQTLGQGPEFLTYFQNEAQLEKSRLLSDRFSAERPKGSFSTLEIQRTEQGDSAMYLCASSGTGGQPQHFGDGTRLSIL.

The rearrangement joins TRBV3-1 to TRBJ1-5; possible D gene TRBD1, 5 bases. The CDR3 loop spans 16 amino acids. The ends were cut back, 1 base at V and 4 bases at J, with 14 bases in the middle. CDR1 and CDR2 (germline): LGHDT, YNNKEL (reference sequence). CDR3 region: CASSQGGSTLNQPQHF. DNA for the CDR3: TGTGCCAGCAGCCAAGGGGGCAGCACCCTAAATCAGCCCCAGCATTTT.

This clonotype was counted a single time. Just one base apart from a much larger clone, this may be a read error. The rearrangement uses TRBV12-3 or TRBV12-4 and TRBJ1-1; 9 positions agree with TRBD1. CDR3 length equals 15 residues. Here the CDR3 reads CASSYYRGLGTETFF. CDR3 nucleotide sequence: TGTGCCAGCAGTTATTACAGGGGGCTAGGCACTGAAACTTTCTTT.

This clonotype was counted ten times or more. The rearrangement uses TRBV2 and TRBJ2-5; D perhaps matches TRBD2 (5 bases). The CDR3 runs to 14 residues. With 3 bases removed from V and 5 bases from J, the gap between germline ends came to 13 bases. In germline, CDR1 is SNHLY, CDR2 FYNNEI. The CDR3 protein is CASSDPRTVETQYF. CDR3 sequence (DNA): TGTGCCAGCAGTGATCCGAGGACTGTGGAGACCCAGTACTTC.

This chain connects TRBV5-1 to TRBJ2-2; D may be TRBD2 (5 bases). In germline, CDR1 is SGHRS, CDR2 YFSETQ. This CDR3 has 13 residues. The V end lost 5 bases, the J end lost 8 bases, and 13 bases lay between the germline ends. In nucleotides, the CDR3 is TGCGCCAGCAGTCCACGGACTTGGGGGGAGCTGTTTTTT. Translation gives CASSPRTWGELFF.

The V gene is TRBV20-1, the J gene TRBJ2-1; a possible D gene is TRBD2 (5 bases). The germline V gene encodes CDR1 DFQATT and CDR2 SNEGSKA (reference sequence). V was shortened by 6 bases and J by 8 bases, with 17 bases between the two germline ends. This CDR3 is 13 amino acids long. For the CDR3, the DNA is TGCAGTGCCGTTAGAGGGAACCAGGATGAGCAGTTCTTC. Translating gives CSAVRGNQDEQFF.

In DNA, the CDR3 is TGTGCCACCCGGGACAGCTTGGGGTCACCCCTCCACTTT. Its translation is CATRDSLGSPLHF. The rearrangement uses TRBV6-1 and TRBJ1-6; 7 nucleotides agree with TRBD1. CDR1 and CDR2 from the germline V gene are MNHNS and SASEGT. Germline trimming cut 10 bases from V and 10 bases from J; bases unmatched to any gene: 10. The CDR3 covers 13 residues.

This clonotype was counted at least ten times. The chain employs TRBV7-8 and TRBJ2-1; 8 bases are shared with TRBD2. The germline gives CDR1 SGHVS, CDR2 FQNEAQ. The CDR3 consists of 15 residues. Losses at the gene ends were 7 bases for V and 1 base for J; bases not matched to a gene: 6. CDR3 loop: CASTRLAPSYNEQFF. In DNA form, the CDR3 reads TGTGCCAGCACCCGACTAGCGCCTTCCTACAATGAGCAGTTCTTC.

The rearrangement links TRBV7-9 to TRBJ2-7, with TRBD2 matching over 10 bases. The length of the CDR3 is 16 residues. Looked up from germline, CDR1 is SEHNR and CDR2 is FQNEAQ (reference sequence). V was clipped by 5 bases and J by 0 bases; unmatched bases: 7. The CDR3 loop is CASSPYGTSDSYEQYF. The CDR3 bases are TGTGCCAGCAGCCCGTACGGGACTAGCGACTCCTACGAGCAGTACTTC.

The sample holds many counts of this clonotype. V and J are TRBV7-8 and TRBJ2-3; perhaps TRBD1 as D (5 bases). Germline V lookup: CDR1 SGHVS, CDR2 FQNEAQ. V was pared by 6 bases and J by 2 bases, with 9 bases between. The CDR3 contains 13 residues. The CDR3 coding sequence is TGTGCCAGCAGTGCAGGGTACACAGATACGCAGTATTTT. Translating it yields CASSAGYTDTQYF.

V and J are TRBV6-6 and TRBJ2-7; 8 bases are shared with TRBD1. There are 16 residues in the CDR3. The germline V gene encodes CDR1 MNHNY and CDR2 SVGAGI (reference sequence). Unmatched junction bases numbered 6, after V lost 0 bases and J lost 2 bases. As DNA, the CDR3 is TGTGCCAGCAGTTACTCGATCGAACAGGGGGCCTACGAGCAGTACTTC. Translation gives CASSYSIEQGAYEQYF.